The 30 T cell receptor beta chains below were found in one sample sequenced in a study of T cell responses to AZD1222 COVID-19 vaccine. Some clones are missing from TCRdb's copy, which holds only in-frame ones; the method was immunoSEQ multiplex PCR. The sample has about 130,000 clones; roughly 90% are singletons. Sample: peripheral blood, taken on day 0 of AZD1222 vaccination. These receptors were collected from an adult in good health.

For the CDR3, the DNA is TGTGCCAGCAGCTTAACGACCGACGGGGACTATGGCTACACCTTC. Protein: CASSLTTDGDYGYTF. This chain uses TRBV7-3 with TRBJ1-2; D is unclear. The ends were cut back, 0 bases at V and 3 bases at J, with 11 bases in the middle. This CDR3 region has 15 residues. Germline assignment: CDR1 SGHTA and CDR2 FQGTGA.

The genes are TRBV18 and TRBJ1-5; maybe TRBD1 (5 bases). This CDR3 region has 16 residues. Germline CDR1 KGHSH, CDR2 LQKENI. V was pared by 5 bases and J by 0 bases, with 14 bases between. The CDR3 coding sequence is TGTGCCAGCTCAGCGAACAGGCCCGATAGCAATCAGCCCCAGCATTTT. Translating gives CASSANRPDSNQPQHF.

The chain is built from TRBV5-8 and TRBJ2-2; the D is unclear. CDR3 length equals 14 residues. V was clipped by 4 bases and J by 2 bases, with 9 bases between them. Per germline, CDR1 SGHTS and CDR2 YDEGEE. The CDR3 region has the DNA TGTGCCAGCAGCCTCGTTGCTAACACCGGGGAGCTGTTTTTT. Encoded protein: CASSLVANTGELFF.

The chain recombines TRBV13 with TRBJ2-7; maybe TRBD2 (6 bases). V was pared by 3 bases and J by 4 bases, with 16 bases between. Per the germline V gene, CDR1 is PRHDT and CDR2 is FYEKMQ (reference sequence). This CDR3 spans 15 amino acids. The CDR3: CASSLGGDSRYEQYF. The CDR3 DNA follows: TGTGCCAGCAGCTTGGGCGGGGATAGCCGGTACGAGCAGTACTTC.

The V call is TRBV9, the J call TRBJ2-1; D is unclear. CDR3 length: 15 amino acids. Germline values: CDR1 SGDLS, CDR2 YYNGEE. The V gene lost 2 bases and the J gene lost 4 bases, with 13 bases spanning the gap. For the CDR3, the DNA is TGTGCCAGCAGCGTTGCATTTGAGGTATACAATGAGCAGTTCTTC. Encoded protein: CASSVAFEVYNEQFF.

The chain combines TRBV4-2 with TRBJ2-1; D might be TRBD2 (5 bases). This CDR3 region has 15 residues. CDR1 and CDR2 from the germline V gene are LGHNA and YNFKEQ. Trimming cost V 1 base and J 8 bases, with 15 bases left between them. CDR3 in amino acids: CASSQAGVPSYEQFF. Here the CDR3 DNA reads TGTGCCAGCAGCCAAGCCGGGGTACCCTCGTATGAGCAGTTCTTC.

The CDR3 region has the DNA TGTGCCAGCAGCCCGGGACCCCTTAATGAGCAGTTCTTC. This codes for CASSPGPLNEQFF. The rearrangement uses TRBV5-6 and TRBJ2-1; perhaps D is TRBD1 or TRBD2 (5 bases each). CDR1 is SGHDT and CDR2 is YYEEEE in the germline V gene. Trimming removed 4 bases at V and 7 bases at J, with 12 bases between. This CDR3 contains 13 residues.

The sample holds one count of this clone. The chain has TRBV2 and TRBJ2-3, with 8 bases matching TRBD1. The CDR3 loop spans 14 amino acids. Germline assignment: CDR1 SNHLY and CDR2 FYNNEI. V lost 8 bases to trimming and J lost 2 bases; unmatched junction nucleotides: 6. Here the CDR3 reads CASGDRIFTDTQYF. The CDR3 DNA reads TGTGCCAGCGGGGACAGGATCTTCACAGATACGCAGTATTTT.

The gene calls are TRBV10-3 and TRBJ2-3; D call uncertain. Germline V gives CDR1 ENHRY, CDR2 SYGVKD. Deletions cut 8 bases from V and 2 bases from J, with 14 bases between. This CDR3 is built from 14 residues. The CDR3 region is CAIAIVSDTDTQYF. The CDR3, as DNA: TGTGCCATCGCGATAGTTTCCGACACAGATACGCAGTATTTT.

The gene calls are TRBV4-2 and TRBJ2-7, with 8 bases matching TRBD2. The ends lost 8 bases at V and 7 bases at J; junction bases unmatched: 13. The CDR3 spans 14 residues. Germline V gene sequence: CDR1 LGHNA, CDR2 YNFKEQ. CDR3 nucleotides: TGTGCCAGCTCCCAGGGACTAGGCCAGTCTGAGCAGTACTTC. This codes for CASSQGLGQSEQYF.

The chain employs TRBV12-3 or TRBV12-4 and TRBJ2-4; unclear D gene. This CDR3 has 11 residues. The V end was cut by 3 bases, the J end by 3 bases, with 0 bases between. DNA of the CDR3: TGTGCCAGCAGTTTCAAAAACATTCAGTACTTC. It yields the protein CASSFKNIQYF.

V and J are TRBV4-2 and TRBJ1-2, with 8 bases fitting TRBD1. V trimming: 0 bases; J trimming: 8 bases; junction bases outside the gene matches: 17. The CDR3 consists of 18 residues. Germline lookup yields CDR1 LGHNA and CDR2 YNFKEQ. CDR3 loop: CASSQDGGTGLIGGGYTF. The DNA for the CDR3 is TGTGCCAGCAGCCAAGATGGAGGGACAGGCCTTATTGGGGGGGGCTACACCTTC.

The CDR3 nucleotides read TGTGCCAGCAGCGTACAGGGTGGATCCTACAATGAGCAGTTCTTC. It encodes CASSVQGGSYNEQFF. The rearrangement joins TRBV9 to TRBJ2-1; D might be TRBD1 (5 bases). The germline V gene has CDR1 SGDLS and CDR2 YYNGEE. This CDR3 spans 15 amino acids. Trimming left V 1 base short and J 1 base short, with 9 bases between.

This chain connects TRBV12-3 or TRBV12-4 to TRBJ2-7; possible D gene TRBD1, 6 bases. Trimming stripped 5 bases from V and 5 bases from J, with 13 bases between. This CDR3 region has 13 residues. CDR3 DNA: TGTGCCAGCAGTCCTCAAAACAGGGACGAGCAGTACTTC. Residues: CASSPQNRDEQYF.

This clone was seen a handful of times. This chain connects TRBV6-6 to TRBJ1-1, with TRBD1 matching 7 bases. Germline values: CDR1 MNHNY, CDR2 SVGAGI (reference sequence). The CDR3 is 13 residues long. V lost 6 bases and J lost 5; bases outside the gene matches: 6. In nucleotides, the CDR3 is TGTGCCAGCAGACAGGGGAGTGGAACTGAAGCTTTCTTT. It is translated as CASRQGSGTEAFF.

This clone is a singleton in its sample. V gene TRBV14 combines with J gene TRBJ1-4; D not certain. This CDR3 is 13 amino acids long. Germline V gene lookup returns CDR1 SGHDN and CDR2 FVKESK. Trimming shortened V by 4 bases and J by 6 bases, and 9 bases separated the two germline ends. In DNA, the CDR3 is TGTGCCAGCAGCCCTACGGGATATGAAAAACTGTTTTTT. Residues: CASSPTGYEKLFF. The full variable domain, rest sourced from reference TRBV14 and TRBJ1-4, is EAGVTQFPSHSVIEKGQTVTLRCDPISGHDNLYWYRRVMGKEIKFLLHFVKESKQDESGMPNNRFLAERTGGTYSTLKVQPAELEDSGVYFCASSPTGYEKLFFGSGTQLSVL.

The rearrangement joins TRBV7-2 to TRBJ2-3; TRBD2 is a possible D gene (6 bases). This CDR3 has 15 residues. Germline V gives CDR1 SGHTA, CDR2 FQGNSA. The germline V and J ends were trimmed by 5 bases and 0 bases, with 12 bases remaining between them. Here the CDR3 DNA reads TGTGCCAGCAGCCATCCGGGACTTAGCACAGATACGCAGTATTTT. Translating gives CASSHPGLSTDTQYF.

This chain joins TRBV7-6 and TRBJ2-1; 9 bases line up with TRBD1. Germline V gene data show CDR1 as SGHVS and CDR2 as FNYEAQ. CDR3 length: 17 residues. J gave up 11 bases and V 1 base, and 15 bases lay outside the gene matches. CDR3 sequence (DNA): TGTGCCAGCAGCTTAGACTTCCCTACGGGACAGGGACCCCAGCAGTTCTTC. This gives the protein CASSLDFPTGQGPQQFF. Looking up the rest from reference TRBV7-6 and TRBJ2-1 gives the full variable domain: GAGVSQSPRYKVTKRGQDVALRCDPISGHVSLYWYRQALGQGPEFLTYFNYEAQQDKSGLPNDRFSAERPEGSISTLTIQRTEQRDSAMYRCASSLDFPTGQGPQQFFGPGTRLTVL.

This clone was found once. The chain combines TRBV6-1 with TRBJ2-2, with TRBD1 matching over 8 bases. The junction had 12 bases not matched to a gene; V was cut back by 4 bases and J by 5 bases. Germline CDR1 is MNHNS and CDR2 is SASEGT. This CDR3 has 17 amino acids. DNA of the CDR3: TGTGCCAGCAGTGCACAATCAGTTTACAGGGGGACCGGGGAGCTGTTTTTT. Encoded protein: CASSAQSVYRGTGELFF.

V and J are TRBV4-3 and TRBJ2-1; 9 bases are shared with TRBD2. Unmatched junction bases numbered 6, after V lost 1 base and J lost 8 bases. Germline CDR1 and CDR2: LGHNA and YSLEER. The CDR3 extends over 15 amino acids. This CDR3 reads CASSQVPLAGHEQFF. CDR3 bases: TGCGCCAGCAGCCAAGTCCCCCTAGCGGGGCATGAGCAGTTCTTC.

V usage is TRBV7-3 and J usage is TRBJ2-7; 11 bases align to TRBD2. V lost 3 bases, J lost 1 base, and 2 bases stayed unmatched. CDR3 length equals 15 residues. Germline CDR1 and CDR2: SGHTA and FQGTGA. In DNA form, the CDR3 reads TGTGCCAGCAGCTTGGGACTAGCGGCATCCTACGAGCAGTACTTC. Translation: CASSLGLAASYEQYF.

The chain employs TRBV6-1 and TRBJ2-7; maybe TRBD1 (5 bases). Germline CDR1 and CDR2: MNHNS and SASEGT. The V and J ends lost 3 bases and 5 bases respectively, with 17 bases between them. This CDR3 spans 15 amino acids. The CDR3 reads CASSERQGLVHEQYF. CDR3 sequence (DNA): TGTGCCAGCAGTGAGCGGCAGGGTTTAGTCCACGAGCAGTACTTC.

In this sample, this clone turned up once. The chain carries TRBV7-8 and TRBJ2-5, with TRBD2 as a possible D gene (7 bases). Germline loops: CDR1 SGHVS, CDR2 FQNEAQ. Trimming removed 5 bases from V and 3 bases from J, with 16 bases in between. The CDR3 is 15 residues long. In nucleotides, the CDR3 is TGTGCCAGCAGCCCAGAAGGGGGGAGGGAAGAGACCCAGTACTTC. This gives the protein CASSPEGGREETQYF.

The CDR3, as DNA: TGTGCCACCAGCAGACCTTACGGCGCAGGGGTTCGCCCATACGACTATGGCTACACCTTC. This gives the protein CATSRPYGAGVRPYDYGYTF. The chain is built from TRBV15 and TRBJ1-2; D possibly corresponds to TRBD1 (6 bases). Germline-derived CDR1 and CDR2 are LNHNV and YYDKDF (reference sequence). The germline V and J ends were trimmed by 2 bases and 3 bases, with 28 bases remaining between them. The length of the CDR3 is 20 residues.

The chain employs TRBV5-1 and TRBJ1-1; D not certain. Trimming took 0 bases from V and 0 from J, leaving 18 bases between them. The CDR3 is 18 residues long. Germline V gene lookup returns CDR1 SGHRS and CDR2 YFSETQ. DNA of the CDR3: TGCGCCAGCAGCTTGGCCGGGAGCCGGCCCCTCATGAACACTGAAGCTTTCTTT. Translated, it gives CASSLAGSRPLMNTEAFF.

V and J are TRBV5-1 and TRBJ2-7, with 9 bases aligning to TRBD1. Germline values: CDR1 SGHRS, CDR2 YFSETQ. V was clipped by 4 bases and J by 3 bases; unmatched bases: 5. This CDR3 region has 14 residues. This CDR3 reads CASSLWTGDYEQYF. Here the CDR3 DNA reads TGCGCCAGCAGCCTCTGGACAGGGGACTACGAGCAGTACTTC.

This clone has more than one count but fewer than ten. V is TRBV19 and J is TRBJ2-5, with D possibly matching TRBD2 (6 bases). The CDR3 covers 14 residues. V lost 3 bases to trimming and J lost 5 bases, with 13 bases between them. Germline-derived CDR1 and CDR2 are LNHDA and SQIVND (reference sequence). The CDR3: CASSIFGDLETQYF. DNA of the CDR3: TGTGCCAGTAGTATTTTCGGGGACTTGGAGACCCAGTACTTC.

J is TRBJ1-2 and V is TRBV3-1 (or the pseudogene TRBV3-2); 10 bases are a match to TRBD1. CDR1 LGHDT and CDR2 YNNKEL come from the germline V gene (reference sequence). The CDR3 loop spans 14 amino acids. The V segment lost 6 bases and the J segment 6 bases; nucleotides outside the gene matches: 7. The DNA of the CDR3 is TGTGCCAGCAGGACGACAGGGGGCAACCATGGCTACACCTTC. Translation: CASRTTGGNHGYTF.

The chain joins TRBV10-3 to TRBJ1-2; D is undetermined. V was pared by 6 bases and J by 7 bases, with 15 bases between. The germline gives CDR1 ENHRY, CDR2 SYGVKD. This CDR3 contains 13 residues. The CDR3 region is CAISLDEGSGYTF. In DNA form, the CDR3 reads TGTGCCATCAGCCTGGACGAGGGTAGTGGCTACACCTTC.

The rearrangement links TRBV15 to TRBJ2-7; D ambiguous. The CDR3 consists of 14 residues. The germline V gene encodes CDR1 LNHNV and CDR2 YYDKDF (reference sequence). V lost 0 bases to trimming and J lost 2 bases, with 8 bases between them. The CDR3 region has the DNA TGTGCCACCAGCAGAGATACTACCCCCTACGAGCAGTACTTC. Amino acids: CATSRDTTPYEQYF.